The clone carrying this TCR beta chain was counted ten times or more. What it recognizes is unknown. These data come from a study of early T cells in non-severe SARS-CoV-2 infection. General study points: Lookups in VDJdb leaned toward anti-spike CD8 responses and missed private and CD4 specificities.

The V gene's germline CDR1 is WSHSY and CDR2 SAAADI. The CDR3 loop spans 12 amino acids. V gave up 8 bases and J gave up 0 bases, with 5 bases separating them. TCRdb used MiXCR to reprocess the 5' RACE reads, holding one entry per CDR3 protein. The table has over 45,000 distinct CDR3 sequences, roughly 8.2% seen once. The chain has TRBV10-2 and TRBJ2-1; D uncertain. The TCR was taken from an adult who was a healthcare worker with PCR-confirmed SARS-CoV-2 infection or an uninfected control (not recorded which). The material sequenced was whole blood, taken at baseline. The CDR3 DNA reads as TGCGCCAGCGGGGACTCCTACAATGAGCAGTTCTTC. This encodes CASGDSYNEQFF.